This T cell receptor (beta chain) was profiled in a study of response to subunit inactivated influenza vaccine. Notes on the study in general: Each seasonal influenza vaccination, the authors suggested, recruits few new T cells.

This clonotype was observed a few times. Its cognate antigen is unknown. TCRdb re-called the RT-PCR reads through MiXCR, storing one row per CDR3 protein. The sample carries roughly 630,000 distinct CDR3 sequences, around 13% recorded once. V was pared by 5 bases and J by 7 bases, with 11 bases of the junction left unmatched. CDR3 length: 15 residues. Germline V gene sequence: CDR1 MNHNS, CDR2 SASEGT. The chain couples TRBV6-1 to TRBJ2-1; TRBD2 aligns across 7 bases. The sequence was collected from a man over 45 who received an inactivated influenza vaccine. This specimen consisted of PBMCs from blood, obtained around 14 days before vaccination. CDR3 DNA: TGTGCCAGCAGTACCGGGGCTAGCGGTGGGAATGAGCAGTTCTTC. This encodes CASSTGASGGNEQFF.